Following are 18 T cell receptor beta chains from one sample sequenced in a study of T-cell memory formation after mild COVID-19 (dated by TCRdb to about 2021). Libraries were prepared through 5' RACE. Sequencing was carried out with an Illumina NovaSeq 6000. TCRdb passed the public sequencing reads through fastp at Q25 and MiXCR, retaining productive beta sequences. Under each unique CDR3 protein, matching rows form one entry showing the most common genes and DNA. The table for this sample lists about half a million distinct CDR3 sequences; over 15% of them were counted only once. 9% to 15% of the sample rests with the top ten. The sample taken for sequencing was PBMCs or a T cell subset sorted from them (not recorded which). These receptors were taken from an adult woman who had mild COVID-19 (a few samples of this study predate the infection). The sample titles of this study are shuffled in the database, so cell type and time point are left out; the donor was told from shared clones.

The chain carries TRBV7-2 and TRBJ2-2; 7 bases line up with TRBD2. The CDR3 has 15 amino acids. The V gene end was trimmed by 5 bases and the J gene end by 0 bases; junction bases not matched to a gene: 3. The germline gives CDR1 SGHTA, CDR2 FQGNSA. CDR3 region: CASSRLAPNTGELFF. In DNA form, the CDR3 reads TGTGCCAGCAGCCGACTAGCCCCGAACACCGGGGAGCTGTTTTTT.

This chain links TRBV9 with TRBJ2-3, with D perhaps matching TRBD1 or TRBD2 (5 bases each). Trimming removed 3 bases at V and 5 bases at J, with 22 bases between. The CDR3 runs to 17 residues. The germline V gene encodes CDR1 SGDLS and CDR2 YYNGEE. DNA for the CDR3: TGTGCCAGCAGCGCCAACCTCCTTAGGGGAGATATAGATACGCAGTATTTT. Protein sequence: CASSANLLRGDIDTQYF. Filled out from reference TRBV9 and TRBJ2-3, the complete variable domain reads DSGVTQTPKHLITATGQRVTLRCSPRSGDLSVYWYQQSLDQGLQFLIQYYNGEERAKGNILERFSAQQFPDLHSELNLSSLELGDSALYFCASSANLLRGDIDTQYFGPGTRLTVL.

The chain is built from TRBV5-1 and TRBJ2-1; D is possibly TRBD1 (5 bases). In germline, CDR1 is SGHRS, CDR2 YFSETQ. The CDR3 runs to 14 residues. The ends were cut back, 2 bases at V and 6 bases at J, with 12 bases in the middle. The CDR3 is CASSFLGQSNEQFF. The CDR3 DNA reads as TGCGCCAGCAGCTTCTTGGGGCAGAGCAATGAGCAGTTCTTC.

This clonotype turned up a few times. The chain uses TRBV5-1 and TRBJ2-5; 11 positions match TRBD1. CDR1 is SGHRS and CDR2 is YFSETQ in the germline V gene. The CDR3 spans 19 residues. Trimming cost V 3 bases and J 4 bases; bases outside gene matches: 17. CDR3 loop: CASSSPGQGGSGRPETQYF. The CDR3 DNA reads as TGCGCCAGCAGCTCTCCGGGACAGGGGGGTAGCGGGAGACCAGAGACCCAGTACTTC.

This clonotype has only a few counts. The genes are TRBV19 and TRBJ1-2; 9 bases match TRBD1. The CDR3 is 15 residues long. Trimming at V came to 3 bases and at J to 4 bases, leaving 6 bases not matched to a gene. Germline CDR1 is LNHDA and CDR2 is SQIVND (reference sequence). The CDR3 reads CASSIYTGGGYGYTF. The CDR3 DNA follows: TGTGCCAGTAGTATTTATACAGGGGGCGGCTATGGCTACACCTTC. Using reference TRBV19 and TRBJ1-2 for the parts outside the CDR3, the full variable domain is DGGITQSPKYLFRKEGQNVTLSCEQNLNHDAMYWYRQDPGQGLRLIYYSQIVNDFQKGDIAEGYSVSREKKESFPLTVTSAQKNPTAFYLCASSIYTGGGYGYTFGSGTRLTVV.

The rearrangement joins TRBV29-1 to TRBJ2-7; a weak D match, TRBD1 (5 bases). Germline V CDR1 and CDR2: SQVTM, ANQGSEA. The CDR3 spans 13 residues. Trimming took off 4 bases at V and 0 bases at J, with 10 bases between the two ends. CDR3 nucleotides: TGCAGCGTTGTGGAGACAGCCTCCTACGAGCAGTACTTC. Translating gives CSVVETASYEQYF.

This clonotype appeared many times. The chain is built from TRBV9 and TRBJ2-3; the D gene is possibly TRBD1 (6 bases). V lost 0 bases, J lost 1 base, and 6 bases lay in between. The CDR3 sequence is 14 residues long. Germline V CDR1 and CDR2: SGDLS, YYNGEE. In DNA, the CDR3 is TGTGCCAGCAGCGTAGGACAGGGCACAGATACGCAGTATTTT. Translating it yields CASSVGQGTDTQYF.

This clonotype was seen more than once but under ten times. CDR3 region: CASRLLAGAEFF. CDR3 nucleotide sequence: TGTGCCAGCAGACTTCTAGCGGGAGCCGAGTTCTTC. The gene calls are TRBV6-5 and TRBJ2-1; 10 nucleotides agree with TRBD2. With V trimmed by 6 bases and J by 14 bases, 7 bases remained unmatched. This CDR3 region has 12 residues. Germline CDR1 is MNHEY and CDR2 is SVGAGI.

The V gene is TRBV24-1, the J gene TRBJ2-3, with unresolved D. Per germline, CDR1 KGHDR and CDR2 SFDVKD. V shed 1 base and J shed 3 bases, with 7 bases lying between them. CDR3 length equals 14 residues. CDR3 coding DNA: TGTGCCACCAGTGATTTCAAGGGAACAGATACGCAGTATTTT. Residues: CATSDFKGTDTQYF.

A few counts support this clonotype. The CDR3 here is CASSPSRSLVPYEQYF. CDR3 sequence (DNA): TGTGCCAGCAGTCCCTCCCGGAGCCTAGTCCCCTACGAGCAGTACTTC. The chain has TRBV27 and TRBJ2-7; unclear D gene. This CDR3 is 16 amino acids long. The germline CDR1 and CDR2 sequences are MNHEY and SMNVEV (reference sequence). V was pared by 5 bases and J by 2 bases, with 19 bases between.

The genes are TRBV4-2 and TRBJ2-7; the D gene is possibly TRBD2 (5 bases). The CDR3 spans 18 residues. V was cut by 0 bases and J by 3 bases, with 21 bases left in between. Germline CDR1 and CDR2: LGHNA and YNFKEQ. This chain's CDR3 is CASSQEKKGGRTSYEQYF. DNA of the CDR3: TGTGCCAGCAGCCAAGAGAAGAAAGGCGGGCGGACGAGCTACGAGCAGTACTTC.

The J gene is TRBJ1-1, the V gene TRBV5-5; tentatively, D is TRBD1 (5 bases). Trimming took off 6 bases at V and 5 bases at J, with 14 bases between the two ends. The CDR3 consists of 13 residues. CDR1 and CDR2 (germline): SGHKS, YYEKEE (reference sequence). The CDR3 reads CASMFGGGTEAFF. The CDR3 DNA follows: TGTGCCAGCATGTTCGGGGGTGGAACTGAAGCTTTCTTT.

This chain links TRBV24-1 with TRBJ1-1; no clear D gene. V was cut by 1 base and J by 11 bases, with 10 bases left in between. The germline V gene has CDR1 KGHDR and CDR2 SFDVKD. This CDR3 has 12 amino acids. CDR3 sequence: CATSDFSGEAFF. The CDR3 region has the DNA TGTGCCACCAGTGATTTTTCCGGGGAGGCTTTCTTT.

This clonotype was observed a handful of times. The chain is built from TRBV5-1 and TRBJ1-1; D call uncertain. This CDR3 has 13 amino acids. Looked up from germline, CDR1 is SGHRS and CDR2 is YFSETQ. The V end was cut by 7 bases, the J end by 1 base, with 11 bases between. The CDR3 sequence is CASVAPENTEAFF. The CDR3 bases are TGCGCCAGCGTCGCCCCGGAGAACACTGAAGCTTTCTTT.

The CDR3 region is CASSPGQLFYSNQPQHF. The CDR3 nucleotides read TGTGCCAGCTCACCAGGACAGCTATTCTATAGCAATCAGCCCCAGCATTTT. The V call is TRBV18, the J call TRBJ1-5; a possible D gene is TRBD1 (6 bases). V shed 2 bases and J shed 0 bases, with 14 bases lying between them. This CDR3 region has 17 residues. CDR1 is KGHSH and CDR2 is LQKENI in the germline V gene.

The V call is TRBV25-1, the J call TRBJ2-2; TRBD2 matches at 12 bases. CDR1 MGHDK and CDR2 SYGVNS come from the germline V gene. CDR3 length: 17 residues. J lost 3 bases, V lost 3 bases, and 5 bases had no gene match. CDR3 nucleotide sequence: TGTGCCAGCAGTGATCGACTAGCGGGGGAGTACACCGGGGAGCTGTTTTTT. Translation: CASSDRLAGEYTGELFF.

The chain uses TRBV11-2 and TRBJ2-7; tentatively, D is TRBD1 or TRBD2 (6 bases each). With 5 bases removed from V and 6 bases from J, the gap between germline ends came to 14 bases. Germline CDR1 SGHAT, CDR2 FQNNGV. CDR3 length: 13 residues. The CDR3: CASSRNRDSEQYF. The DNA for the CDR3 is TGTGCCAGCAGCCGAAACAGGGACTCCGAGCAGTACTTC.

This clonotype came up a few times. The chain is built from TRBV12-3 or TRBV12-4 and TRBJ2-1; D ambiguous. V was cut by 8 bases and J by 5 bases, with 19 bases left in between. The length of the CDR3 is 15 residues. The CDR3 sequence is CASRRRPSAHNEQFF. Here the CDR3 DNA reads TGTGCCAGCCGCCGAAGGCCCTCGGCTCACAATGAGCAGTTCTTC.